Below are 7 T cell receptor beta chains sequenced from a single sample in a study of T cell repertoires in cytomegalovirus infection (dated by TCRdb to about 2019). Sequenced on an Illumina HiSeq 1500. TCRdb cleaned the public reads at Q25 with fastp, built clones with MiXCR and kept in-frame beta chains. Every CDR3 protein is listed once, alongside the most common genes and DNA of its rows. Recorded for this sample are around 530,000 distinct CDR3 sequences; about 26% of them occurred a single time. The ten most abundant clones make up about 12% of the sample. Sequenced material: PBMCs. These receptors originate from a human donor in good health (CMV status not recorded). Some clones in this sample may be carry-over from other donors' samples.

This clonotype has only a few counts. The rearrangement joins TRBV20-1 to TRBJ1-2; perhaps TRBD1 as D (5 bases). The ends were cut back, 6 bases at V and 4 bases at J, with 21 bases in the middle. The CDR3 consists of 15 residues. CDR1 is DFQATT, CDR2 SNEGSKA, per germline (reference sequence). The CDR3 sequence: CSAQPAGYSGYGYTF. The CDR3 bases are TGCAGTGCGCAACCTGCAGGGTATTCGGGCTATGGCTACACCTTC.

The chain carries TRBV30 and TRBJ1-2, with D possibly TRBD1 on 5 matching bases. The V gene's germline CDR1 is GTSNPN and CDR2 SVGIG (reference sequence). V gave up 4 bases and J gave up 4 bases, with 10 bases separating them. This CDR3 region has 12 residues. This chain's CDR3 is CAWKGGGYGYTF. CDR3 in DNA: TGTGCCTGGAAGGGCGGGGGCTATGGCTACACCTTC. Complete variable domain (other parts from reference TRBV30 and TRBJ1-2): SQTIHQWPATLVQPVGSPLSLECTVEGTSNPNLYWYRQAAGRGLQLLFYSVGIGQISSEVPQNLSASRPQDRQFILSSKKLLLSDSGFYLCAWKGGGYGYTFGSGTRLTVV.

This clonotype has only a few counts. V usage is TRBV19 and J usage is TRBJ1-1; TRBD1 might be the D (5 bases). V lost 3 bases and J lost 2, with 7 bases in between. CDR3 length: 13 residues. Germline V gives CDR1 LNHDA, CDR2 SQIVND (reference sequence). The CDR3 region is CASSMTVNTEAFF. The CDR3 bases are TGTGCCAGTAGTATGACAGTCAACACTGAAGCTTTCTTT.

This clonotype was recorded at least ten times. Written as DNA, the CDR3 is TGTGCCAGTAGTATAGTCGAGCATCAGCCCCAGCATTTT. This sequence encodes CASSIVEHQPQHF. The chain carries TRBV19 and TRBJ1-5; D ambiguous. Germline lookup yields CDR1 LNHDA and CDR2 SQIVND (reference sequence). The CDR3 spans 13 residues. Trimming removed 1 base at V and 5 bases at J, with 6 bases between.

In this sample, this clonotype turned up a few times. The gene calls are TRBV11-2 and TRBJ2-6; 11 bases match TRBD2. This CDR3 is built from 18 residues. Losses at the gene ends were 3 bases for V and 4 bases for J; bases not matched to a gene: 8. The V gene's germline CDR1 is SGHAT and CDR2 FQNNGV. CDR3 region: CASSFPGLAVLGANVLTF. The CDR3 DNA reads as TGTGCCAGCAGCTTTCCGGGACTAGCGGTACTGGGGGCCAACGTCCTGACTTTC. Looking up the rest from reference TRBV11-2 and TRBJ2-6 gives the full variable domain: EAGVAQSPRYKIIEKRQSVAFWCNPISGHATLYWYQQILGQGPKLLIQFQNNGVVDDSQLPKDRFSAERLKGVDSTLKIQPAKLEDSAVYLCASSFPGLAVLGANVLTFGAGSRLTVL.

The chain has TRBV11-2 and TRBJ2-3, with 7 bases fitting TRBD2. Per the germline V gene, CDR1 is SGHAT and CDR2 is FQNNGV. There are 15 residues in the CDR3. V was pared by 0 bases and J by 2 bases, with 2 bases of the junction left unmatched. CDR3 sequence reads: CASSLDGRTTDTQYF. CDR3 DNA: TGTGCCAGCAGCTTAGACGGGAGGACCACAGATACGCAGTATTTT.

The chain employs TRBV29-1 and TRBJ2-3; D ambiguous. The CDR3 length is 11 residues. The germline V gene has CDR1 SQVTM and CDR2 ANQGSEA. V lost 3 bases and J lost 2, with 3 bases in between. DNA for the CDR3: TGCAGCGTTGACGACACAGATACGCAGTATTTT. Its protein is CSVDDTDTQYF.